The clone carrying this T cell receptor (beta chain) was seen only a few times. The antigen is unknown. The CDR3 totals 14 residues. The germline CDR1 and CDR2 sequences are LNHDA and SQIVND (reference sequence). The V gene lost 3 bases and the J gene lost 4 bases, with 12 bases spanning the gap. A universal primer site and UMIs were added as TCR cDNA was made by 5'RACE template switching. Each CDR3 protein gets one entry after TCRdb re-called the 5' RACE reads with MiXCR. This sample has a few hundred thousand distinct CDR3 sequences, with around 3.6% found just once. This sample was taken from a study of T cells after yellow fever vaccination. Study findings and constraints: Some clonotypes, a small share, were shared between CD4 and CD8 compartments.

The sample here was PBMCs, taken on the day of the yellow fever booster vaccination. The V gene is TRBV19, the J gene TRBJ2-5; no clear D. The receptor was isolated from a man in his late teens or twenties who received the YFV17D yellow fever vaccine. CDR3 nucleotides: TGTGCCAGTAGTATGGGTGGGCAGATAGAGACCCAGTACTTC. The encoded protein is CASSMGGQIETQYF. Looking up the rest from reference TRBV19 and TRBJ2-5 gives the full variable domain: DGGITQSPKYLFRKEGQNVTLSCEQNLNHDAMYWYRQDPGQGLRLIYYSQIVNDFQKGDIAEGYSVSREKKESFPLTVTSAQKNPTAFYLCASSMGGQIETQYFGPGTRLLVL.